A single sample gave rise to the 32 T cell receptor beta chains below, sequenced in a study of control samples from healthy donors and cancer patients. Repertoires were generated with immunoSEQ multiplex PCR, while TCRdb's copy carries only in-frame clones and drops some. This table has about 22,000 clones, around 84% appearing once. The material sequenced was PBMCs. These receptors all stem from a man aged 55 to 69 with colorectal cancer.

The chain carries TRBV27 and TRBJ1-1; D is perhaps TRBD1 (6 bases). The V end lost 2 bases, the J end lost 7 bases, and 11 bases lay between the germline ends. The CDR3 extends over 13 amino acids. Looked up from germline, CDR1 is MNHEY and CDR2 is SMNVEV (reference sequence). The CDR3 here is CASSLNVRGEAFF. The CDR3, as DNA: TGTGCCAGCAGTTTAAACGTCAGGGGTGAAGCTTTCTTT.

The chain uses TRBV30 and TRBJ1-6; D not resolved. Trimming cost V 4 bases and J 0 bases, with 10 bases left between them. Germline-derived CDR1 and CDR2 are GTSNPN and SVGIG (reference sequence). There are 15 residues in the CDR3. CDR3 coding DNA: TGTGCCTGGACATACAAGGGCTCCTATAATTCACCCCTCCACTTT. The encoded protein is CAWTYKGSYNSPLHF.

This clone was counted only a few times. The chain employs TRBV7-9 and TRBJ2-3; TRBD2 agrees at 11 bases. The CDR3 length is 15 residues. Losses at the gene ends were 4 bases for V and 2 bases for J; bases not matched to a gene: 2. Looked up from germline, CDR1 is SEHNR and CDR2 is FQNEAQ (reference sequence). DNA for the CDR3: TGTGCCAGCAGCTCGACTAGCGGGGTCACAGATACGCAGTATTTT. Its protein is CASSSTSGVTDTQYF.

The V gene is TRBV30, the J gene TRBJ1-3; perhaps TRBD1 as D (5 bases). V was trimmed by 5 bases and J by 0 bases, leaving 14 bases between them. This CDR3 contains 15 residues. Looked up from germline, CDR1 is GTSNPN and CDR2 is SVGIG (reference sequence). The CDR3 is CAWSQLGVSGNTIYF. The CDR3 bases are TGTGCCTGGTCCCAGCTAGGGGTCTCTGGAAACACCATATATTTT.

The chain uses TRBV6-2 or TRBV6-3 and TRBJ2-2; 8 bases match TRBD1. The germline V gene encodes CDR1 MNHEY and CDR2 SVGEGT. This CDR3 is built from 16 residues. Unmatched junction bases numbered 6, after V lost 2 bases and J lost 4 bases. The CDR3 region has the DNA TGTGCCAGCAGTTACACGGGACAGGACCTCACCGGGGAGCTGTTTTTT. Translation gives CASSYTGQDLTGELFF.

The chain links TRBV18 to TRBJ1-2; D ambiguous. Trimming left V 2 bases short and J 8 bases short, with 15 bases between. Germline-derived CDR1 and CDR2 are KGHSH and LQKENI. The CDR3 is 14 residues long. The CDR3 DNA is TGTGCCAGCTCACCATTTGAGGGAAAGGAGGGCTACACCTTC. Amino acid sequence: CASSPFEGKEGYTF. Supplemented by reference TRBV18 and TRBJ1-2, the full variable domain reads NAGVMQNPRHLVRRRGQEARLRCSPMKGHSHVYWYRQLPEEGLKFMVYLQKENIIDESGMPKERFSAEFPKEGPSILRIQQVVRGDSAAYFCASSPFEGKEGYTFGSGTRLTVV.

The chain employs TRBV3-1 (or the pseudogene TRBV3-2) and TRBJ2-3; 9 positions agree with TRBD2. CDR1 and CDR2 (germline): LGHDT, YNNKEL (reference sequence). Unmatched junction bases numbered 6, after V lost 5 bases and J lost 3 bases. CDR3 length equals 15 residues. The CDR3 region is CASSFPGLATDTQYF. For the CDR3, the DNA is TGTGCCAGCAGCTTCCCGGGACTAGCAACAGATACGCAGTATTTT.

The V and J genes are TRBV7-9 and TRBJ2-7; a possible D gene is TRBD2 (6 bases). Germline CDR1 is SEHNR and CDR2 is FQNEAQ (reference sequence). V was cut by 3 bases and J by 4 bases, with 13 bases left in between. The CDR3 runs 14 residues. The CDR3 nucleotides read TGTGCCAGCAGCTTTTGGGGGGTTCAGTACGAGCAGTACTTC. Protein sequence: CASSFWGVQYEQYF.

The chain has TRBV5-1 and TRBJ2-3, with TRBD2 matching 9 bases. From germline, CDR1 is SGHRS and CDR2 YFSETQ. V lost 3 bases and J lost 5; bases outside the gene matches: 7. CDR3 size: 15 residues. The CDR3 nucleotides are TGCGCCAGCAGCTGGGGCGGGGGGGCCGGAGATACGCAGTATTTT. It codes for CASSWGGGAGDTQYF.

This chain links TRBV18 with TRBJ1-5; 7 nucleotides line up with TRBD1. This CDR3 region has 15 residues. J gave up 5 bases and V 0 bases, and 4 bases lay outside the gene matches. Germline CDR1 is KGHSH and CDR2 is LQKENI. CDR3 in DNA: TGTGCCAGCTCACCACCGGACAGGCCCTATCAGCCCCAGCATTTT. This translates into CASSPPDRPYQPQHF. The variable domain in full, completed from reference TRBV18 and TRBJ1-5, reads NAGVMQNPRHLVRRRGQEARLRCSPMKGHSHVYWYRQLPEEGLKFMVYLQKENIIDESGMPKERFSAEFPKEGPSILRIQQVVRGDSAAYFCASSPPDRPYQPQHFGDGTRLSIL.

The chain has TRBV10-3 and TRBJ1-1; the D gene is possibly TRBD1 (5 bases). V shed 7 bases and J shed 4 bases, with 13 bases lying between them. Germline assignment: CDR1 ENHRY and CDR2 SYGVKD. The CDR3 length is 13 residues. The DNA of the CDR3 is TGTGCCATCACTTCAGACAGAGGCACTGAAGCTTTCTTT. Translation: CAITSDRGTEAFF.

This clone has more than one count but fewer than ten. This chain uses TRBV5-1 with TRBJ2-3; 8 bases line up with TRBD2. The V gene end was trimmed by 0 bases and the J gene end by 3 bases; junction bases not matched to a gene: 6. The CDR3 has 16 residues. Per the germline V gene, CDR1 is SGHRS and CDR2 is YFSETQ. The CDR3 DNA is TGCGCCAGCAGCTTGGGAGGTAGCGGGGAAACAGATACGCAGTATTTT. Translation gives CASSLGGSGETDTQYF.

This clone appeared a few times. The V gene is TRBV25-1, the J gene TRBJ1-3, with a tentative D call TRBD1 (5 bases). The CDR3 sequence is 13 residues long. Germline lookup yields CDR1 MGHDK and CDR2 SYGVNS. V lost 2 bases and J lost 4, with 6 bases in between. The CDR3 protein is CASSEAGGNTIYF. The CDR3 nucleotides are TGTGCCAGCAGTGAAGCAGGGGGAAACACCATATATTTT.

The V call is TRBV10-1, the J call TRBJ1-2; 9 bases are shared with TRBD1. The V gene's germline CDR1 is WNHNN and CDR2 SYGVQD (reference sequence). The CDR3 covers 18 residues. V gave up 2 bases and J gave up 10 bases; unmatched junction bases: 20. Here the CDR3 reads CASSEKGQGKLLQIDYTF. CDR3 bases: TGCGCCAGCAGTGAGAAGGGACAGGGTAAACTACTACAAATCGACTACACCTTC.

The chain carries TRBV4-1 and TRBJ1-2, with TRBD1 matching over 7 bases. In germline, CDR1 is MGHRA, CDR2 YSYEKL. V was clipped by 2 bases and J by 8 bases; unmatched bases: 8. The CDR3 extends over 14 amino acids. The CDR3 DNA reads TGCGCCAGCAGCCAACCTTTACAGGGGAGCGGCTACACCTTC. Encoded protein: CASSQPLQGSGYTF.

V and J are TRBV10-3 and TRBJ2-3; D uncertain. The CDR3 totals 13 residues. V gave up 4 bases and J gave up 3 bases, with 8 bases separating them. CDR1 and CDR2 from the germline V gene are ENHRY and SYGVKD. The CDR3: CAISGEETDTQYF. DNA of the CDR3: TGTGCCATCAGTGGTGAGGAAACAGATACGCAGTATTTT.

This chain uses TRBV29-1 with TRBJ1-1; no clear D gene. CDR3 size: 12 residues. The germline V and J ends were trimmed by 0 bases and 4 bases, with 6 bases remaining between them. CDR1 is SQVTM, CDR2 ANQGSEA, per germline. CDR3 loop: CSVEDRGTEAFF. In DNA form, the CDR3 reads TGCAGCGTTGAAGATCGCGGCACTGAAGCTTTCTTT. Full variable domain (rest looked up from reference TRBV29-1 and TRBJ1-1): SAVISQKPSRDICQRGTSLTIQCQVDSQVTMMFWYRQQPGQSLTLIATANQGSEATYESGFVIDKFPISRPNLTFSTLTVSNMSPEDSSIYLCSVEDRGTEAFFGQGTRLTVV.

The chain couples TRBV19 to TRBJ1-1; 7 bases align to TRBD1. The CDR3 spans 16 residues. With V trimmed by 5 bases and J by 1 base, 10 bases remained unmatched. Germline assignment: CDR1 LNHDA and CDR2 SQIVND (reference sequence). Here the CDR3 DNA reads TGTGCCAGTAGTGGTCGATACAGGGGTGGGAACACTGAAGCTTTCTTT. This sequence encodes CASSGRYRGGNTEAFF.

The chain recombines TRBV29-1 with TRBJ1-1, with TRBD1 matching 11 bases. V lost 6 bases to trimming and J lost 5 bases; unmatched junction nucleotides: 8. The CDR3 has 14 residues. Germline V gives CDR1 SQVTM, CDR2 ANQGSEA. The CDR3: CSVYRTGGETEAFF. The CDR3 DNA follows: TGCAGCGTCTATAGGACAGGGGGCGAGACTGAAGCTTTCTTT.

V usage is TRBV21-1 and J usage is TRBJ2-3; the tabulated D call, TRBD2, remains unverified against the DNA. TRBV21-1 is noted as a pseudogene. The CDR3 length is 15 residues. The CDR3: CASSTLRGGADTQYF. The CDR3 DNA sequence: TGTGCCAGCAGCACCCTTAGGGGAGGGGCAGATACGCAGTATTTT.

The CDR3 sequence is CASSYSGQGGQHF. Written as DNA, the CDR3 is TGTGCCAGCAGTTACTCTGGGCAGGGCGGCCAGCATTTT. This rearrangement joins TRBV6-2 or TRBV6-3 to TRBJ1-5, with D possibly being TRBD1 (5 bases). CDR1 is MNHEY, CDR2 SVGEGT, per germline. CDR3 length: 13 amino acids. Trimming cost V 0 bases and J 12 bases, with 12 bases left between them.

CDR3 residues: CASSQVLAGARGTDTQYF. In nucleotides, the CDR3 is TGCGCCAGCAGCCAAGTACTAGCGGGGGCTAGAGGCACAGATACGCAGTATTTT. The rearrangement uses TRBV4-1 and TRBJ2-3, with 11 positions matching TRBD2. Germline lookup yields CDR1 MGHRA and CDR2 YSYEKL. With 1 base clipped from V and 1 base from J, the junction kept 7 bases outside the gene matches. The CDR3 extends over 18 amino acids.

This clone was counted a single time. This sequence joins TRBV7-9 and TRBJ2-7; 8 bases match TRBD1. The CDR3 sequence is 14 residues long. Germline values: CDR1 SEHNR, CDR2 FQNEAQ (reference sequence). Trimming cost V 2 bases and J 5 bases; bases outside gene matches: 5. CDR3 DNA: TGTGCCAGCAGCTTACTTGGACAGGGCGACGAGCAGTACTTC. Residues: CASSLLGQGDEQYF.

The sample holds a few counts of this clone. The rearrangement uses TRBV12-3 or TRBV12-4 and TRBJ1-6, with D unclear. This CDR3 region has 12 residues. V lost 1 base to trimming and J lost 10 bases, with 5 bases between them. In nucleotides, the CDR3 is TGTGCCAGCAGTTTAGAGGGATCACCCCTCCACTTT. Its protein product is CASSLEGSPLHF.

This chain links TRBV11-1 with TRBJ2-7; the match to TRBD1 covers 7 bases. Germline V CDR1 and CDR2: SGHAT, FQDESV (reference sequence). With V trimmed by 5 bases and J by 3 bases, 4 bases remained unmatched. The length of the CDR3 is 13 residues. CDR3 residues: CASSLDRDYEQYF. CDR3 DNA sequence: TGTGCCAGCAGCCTCGACAGGGACTACGAGCAGTACTTC.

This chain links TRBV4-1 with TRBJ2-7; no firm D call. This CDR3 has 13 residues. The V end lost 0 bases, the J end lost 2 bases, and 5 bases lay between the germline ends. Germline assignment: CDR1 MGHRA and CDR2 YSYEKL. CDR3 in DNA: TGCGCCAGCAGCCAAGAAGTCGCCTACGAGCAGTACTTC. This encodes CASSQEVAYEQYF.

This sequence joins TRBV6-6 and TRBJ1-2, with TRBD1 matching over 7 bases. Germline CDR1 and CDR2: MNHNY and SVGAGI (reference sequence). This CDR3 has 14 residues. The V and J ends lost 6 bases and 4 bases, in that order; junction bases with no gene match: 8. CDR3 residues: CASRATGFGYGYTF. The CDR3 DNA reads TGTGCCAGCAGGGCGACAGGGTTTGGCTATGGCTACACCTTC.

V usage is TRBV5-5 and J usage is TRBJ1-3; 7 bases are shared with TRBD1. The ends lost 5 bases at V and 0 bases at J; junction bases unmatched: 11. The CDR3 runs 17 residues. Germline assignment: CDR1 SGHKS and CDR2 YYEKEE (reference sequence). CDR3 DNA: TGTGCCAGCAGGGATCGACCCCGGGACAGCTCTGGAAACACCATATATTTT. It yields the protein CASRDRPRDSSGNTIYF.

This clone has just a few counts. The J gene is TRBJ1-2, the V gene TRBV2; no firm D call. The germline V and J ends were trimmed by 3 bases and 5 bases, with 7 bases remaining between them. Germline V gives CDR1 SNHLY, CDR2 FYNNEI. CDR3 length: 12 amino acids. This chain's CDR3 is CASSEEGYGYTF. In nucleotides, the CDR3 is TGTGCCAGCAGTGAGGAGGGTTATGGCTACACCTTC.

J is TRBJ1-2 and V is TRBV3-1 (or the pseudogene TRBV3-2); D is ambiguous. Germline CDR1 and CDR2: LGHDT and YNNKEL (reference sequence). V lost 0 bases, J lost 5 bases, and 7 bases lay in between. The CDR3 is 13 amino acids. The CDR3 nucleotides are TGTGCCAGCAGCCAAGACCAGTTTTATGGCTACACCTTC. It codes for CASSQDQFYGYTF.

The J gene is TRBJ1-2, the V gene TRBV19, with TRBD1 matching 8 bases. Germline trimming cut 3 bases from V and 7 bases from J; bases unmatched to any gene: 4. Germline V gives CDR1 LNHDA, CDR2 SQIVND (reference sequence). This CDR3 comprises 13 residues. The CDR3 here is CASSIRQGSGYTF. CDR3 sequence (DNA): TGTGCCAGTAGTATTCGACAGGGGAGTGGCTACACCTTC.

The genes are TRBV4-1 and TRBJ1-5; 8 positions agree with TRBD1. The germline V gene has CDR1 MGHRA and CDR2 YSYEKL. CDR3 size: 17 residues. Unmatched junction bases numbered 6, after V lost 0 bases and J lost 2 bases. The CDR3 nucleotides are TGCGCCAGCAGCCAAGATCAGGGGGCGCGGGGCAATCAGCCCCAGCATTTT. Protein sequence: CASSQDQGARGNQPQHF.